Presented here are 23 T cell receptor beta chains from one specimen sequenced in a study of radiation and T cells in renal cell carcinoma. Time point defined: baseline pretreatment blood. Treatment specified: 15 Gy SBRT to primary tumor, nephrectomy 4 weeks later. TCRdb's table, derived via immunoSEQ multiplex PCR, lists solely in-frame clones and lacks some. The sample has 100,000 to 150,000 clones; roughly 80% are singletons. The sequencing used blood, collected from a patient whose treatment included radiotherapy and nephrectomy. Receptor source: an older woman with renal cell carcinoma.

This chain links TRBV2 with TRBJ1-2; D remains ambiguous. This CDR3 comprises 14 residues. Trimming left V 0 bases short and J 6 bases short, with 11 bases between. The germline V gene has CDR1 SNHLY and CDR2 FYNNEI. The CDR3 sequence: CASSEARQFHGYTF. The CDR3 nucleotides read TGTGCCAGCAGTGAAGCGAGGCAGTTTCATGGCTACACCTTC.

This chain connects TRBV9 to TRBJ2-3, with D possibly TRBD2 on 6 matching bases. Germline CDR1 is SGDLS and CDR2 is YYNGEE. Trimming removed 0 bases from V and 4 bases from J, with 15 bases in between. The CDR3 runs 16 residues. The CDR3, as DNA: TGTGCCAGCAGCGTAGGGAGGGGACCGATCCCAGATACGCAGTATTTT. It encodes CASSVGRGPIPDTQYF.

The chain has TRBV16 and TRBJ1-1; no firm D call. Germline loops: CDR1 KGHSY, CDR2 FQNENV. Trimming removed 2 bases from V and 5 bases from J, with 6 bases in between. The CDR3 sequence is 12 residues long. In nucleotides, the CDR3 is TGTGCCAGCAGCCAAGGTCTTACTGAAGCTTTCTTT. Encoded protein: CASSQGLTEAFF.

The rearrangement uses TRBV6-1 and TRBJ1-5; no definite D call. Germline assignment: CDR1 MNHNS and CDR2 SASEGT. The CDR3 is made up of 14 amino acids. V was shortened by 2 bases and J by 7 bases, with 12 bases between the two germline ends. The CDR3 DNA sequence: TGTGCCAGCAGTGAATCCAGGTCGCAGCAGCCCCAGCATTTT. Translating gives CASSESRSQQPQHF.

The chain combines TRBV27 with TRBJ1-4, with D uncertain. CDR1 is MNHEY and CDR2 is SMNVEV in the germline V gene (reference sequence). Deletions cut 5 bases from V and 8 bases from J, with 15 bases between. The CDR3 is 14 amino acids. Here the CDR3 reads CASSPGMLGEKLFF. The CDR3, as DNA: TGTGCCAGCAGTCCCGGGATGTTGGGGGAAAAACTGTTTTTT.

The CDR3 loop is CASSVEALTNTEAFF. The CDR3, as DNA: TGTGCCAGCAGCGTAGAGGCGTTAACGAACACTGAAGCTTTCTTT. The rearrangement uses TRBV9 and TRBJ1-1; D is ambiguous. From germline, CDR1 is SGDLS and CDR2 YYNGEE. The CDR3 extends over 15 amino acids. Trimming removed 0 bases at V and 1 base at J, with 10 bases between.

The V and J genes are TRBV28 and TRBJ2-3; 7 bases map to TRBD1. CDR3 size: 15 residues. J was trimmed by 0 bases and V by 5 bases; bases with no gene match: 5. CDR1 and CDR2 from the germline V gene are MDHEN and SYDVKM. The CDR3 nucleotides are TGTGCCAGCAGTACAGGGGTCGTAAGCACAGATACGCAGTATTTT. The encoded protein is CASSTGVVSTDTQYF.

This chain links TRBV6-1 with TRBJ1-2; 9 positions match TRBD1. Germline-derived CDR1 and CDR2 are MNHNS and SASEGT. The V and J ends lost 3 bases and 2 bases, in that order; junction bases with no gene match: 7. The CDR3 runs 16 residues. Here the CDR3 reads CASSEGSGQGNYGYTF. CDR3 coding DNA: TGTGCCAGCAGTGAGGGCTCGGGACAGGGAAACTATGGCTACACCTTC.

As to this clone: The junction shows a germline mismatch at one end, possibly a read error. The V gene is TRBV28, the J gene TRBJ2-7; 7 bases are a match to TRBD1. Germline lookup yields CDR1 MDHEN and CDR2 SYDVKM. The CDR3 extends over 16 amino acids. The CDR3 is CASSFFGGRTGVRMHF. Here the CDR3 DNA reads TGTGCCAGCAGTTTCTTCGGTGGCAGGACAGGCGTACGGATGCACTTC.

This clone came up once. This sequence joins TRBV4-1 and TRBJ2-7; unclear D gene. Germline V gene lookup returns CDR1 MGHRA and CDR2 YSYEKL. V lost 0 bases and J 2 bases, leaving 11 bases between the germline ends. This CDR3 is built from 15 residues. The CDR3 region is CASSQDPGYTYEQYF. DNA for the CDR3: TGCGCCAGCAGCCAAGATCCAGGATACACCTACGAGCAGTACTTC.

The chain employs TRBV29-1 and TRBJ2-2, with a possible D match to TRBD1 (6 bases). The germline CDR1 and CDR2 sequences are SQVTM and ANQGSEA. Trimming took off 6 bases at V and 4 bases at J, with 15 bases between the two ends. The CDR3 spans 14 residues. In nucleotides, the CDR3 is TGCAGCGTCGTCCCCGGGACACCCACCGGGGAGCTGTTTTTT. It yields the protein CSVVPGTPTGELFF.

This clone was counted between two and nine times. The chain employs TRBV5-6 and TRBJ1-2; D is possibly TRBD1 (5 bases). The length of the CDR3 is 14 residues. CDR1 and CDR2 from the germline V gene are SGHDT and YYEEEE. V was clipped by 2 bases and J by 4 bases, with 12 bases between them. CDR3 DNA sequence: TGTGCCAGCAGCTTAGGGGTTTCAGGCTATGGCTACACCTTC. It codes for CASSLGVSGYGYTF.

The chain has TRBV19 and TRBJ1-1; D is possibly TRBD1 (5 bases). The germline gives CDR1 LNHDA, CDR2 SQIVND (reference sequence). This CDR3 contains 15 residues. Trimming shortened V by 6 bases and J by 3 bases, and 17 bases separated the two germline ends. CDR3 in amino acids: CASSPAAGTYTEAFF. Written as DNA, the CDR3 is TGTGCCAGTAGCCCCGCCGCCGGGACCTACACTGAAGCTTTCTTT. The complete variable domain, with remaining parts taken from reference TRBV19 and TRBJ1-1, reads DGGITQSPKYLFRKEGQNVTLSCEQNLNHDAMYWYRQDPGQGLRLIYYSQIVNDFQKGDIAEGYSVSREKKESFPLTVTSAQKNPTAFYLCASSPAAGTYTEAFFGQGTRLTVV.

Only a few counts were recorded for this clone. V and J are TRBV5-1 and TRBJ2-5; D is possibly TRBD1 (5 bases). Germline V lookup: CDR1 SGHRS, CDR2 YFSETQ. Trimming took 1 base from V and 1 from J, leaving 8 bases between them. The CDR3 is 14 amino acids. The CDR3, as DNA: TGCGCCAGCAGCTTGATGACAGTCCAAGAGACCCAGTACTTC. Amino acids: CASSLMTVQETQYF. Filled out from reference TRBV5-1 and TRBJ2-5, the complete variable domain reads KAGVTQTPRYLIKTRGQQVTLSCSPISGHRSVSWYQQTPGQGLQFLFEYFSETQRNKGNFPGRFSGRQFSNSRSEMNVSTLELGDSALYLCASSLMTVQETQYFGPGTRLLVL.

The chain employs TRBV28 and TRBJ2-2; TRBD1 agrees at 11 bases. The CDR3 is made up of 18 amino acids. The germline gives CDR1 MDHEN, CDR2 SYDVKM. Trimming cost V 3 bases and J 6 bases; bases outside gene matches: 12. CDR3 protein: CASSFQGQGALRAGELFF. The CDR3 DNA reads TGTGCCAGCAGTTTTCAAGGACAGGGGGCCCTGAGGGCCGGGGAGCTGTTTTTT.

This chain uses TRBV11-2 with TRBJ1-2, with D possibly matching TRBD1 (5 bases). Per germline, CDR1 SGHAT and CDR2 FQNNGV. The CDR3 is made up of 16 amino acids. Trimming took 1 base from V and 8 from J, leaving 20 bases between them. The DNA for the CDR3 is TGTGCCAGCAGCTTAGGAGCCCGGGACCCTTTTTGGGGCTACACCTTC. The encoded protein is CASSLGARDPFWGYTF.

This sequence joins TRBV27 and TRBJ2-2, with TRBD2 matching 7 bases. Per the germline V gene, CDR1 is MNHEY and CDR2 is SMNVEV (reference sequence). V was clipped by 0 bases and J by 4 bases; unmatched bases: 8. The CDR3 is 17 amino acids. DNA of the CDR3: TGTGCCAGCAGTTTATCTGCGGGGGAGCTAATCACCGGGGAGCTGTTTTTT. Its translation is CASSLSAGELITGELFF.

This clone has a single count. The CDR3 loop is CASSFEEETQYF. The DNA of the CDR3 is TGTGCCAGCAGCTTCGAAGAAGAGACCCAGTACTTC. The chain employs TRBV5-4 and TRBJ2-5; no firm D call. Germline CDR1 is SGHNT and CDR2 is YYREEE (reference sequence). The CDR3 totals 12 residues. V was clipped by 2 bases and J by 3 bases, with 5 bases between them.

V is TRBV7-9 and J is TRBJ1-4, with D possibly being TRBD1 (6 bases). Trimming left V 4 bases short and J 2 bases short, with 20 bases between. There are 18 residues in the CDR3. CDR1 and CDR2 from the germline V gene are SEHNR and FQNEAQ (reference sequence). The CDR3 is CASSSSKRGAGTNEKLFF. The CDR3 DNA reads as TGTGCCAGCAGCTCATCTAAAAGGGGGGCAGGTACTAATGAAAAACTGTTTTTT.

The chain employs TRBV6-1 and TRBJ2-5; D assignment may be TRBD1 or TRBD2 (5 bases each). There are 14 residues in the CDR3. CDR1 MNHNS and CDR2 SASEGT come from the germline V gene. V gave up 7 bases and J gave up 2 bases, with 14 bases separating them. The DNA for the CDR3 is TGTGCCAGCACCCTGGGACCGACGCAAGAGACCCAGTACTTC. This translates into CASTLGPTQETQYF.

The rearrangement uses TRBV27 and TRBJ2-1, with D possibly matching TRBD1 (5 bases). CDR1 and CDR2 (germline): MNHEY, SMNVEV (reference sequence). This CDR3 comprises 14 residues. Trimming cost V 1 base and J 7 bases, with 11 bases left between them. CDR3 region: CASSLLAGNNEQFF. The DNA for the CDR3 is TGTGCCAGCAGTTTATTGGCAGGGAATAATGAGCAGTTCTTC.

This sequence joins TRBV6-5 and TRBJ1-5; D not resolved. The CDR3 spans 15 residues. Trimming stripped 0 bases from V and 2 bases from J, with 8 bases between. CDR1 is MNHEY and CDR2 is SVGAGI in the germline V gene. The CDR3 here is CASSYSWEGNQPQHF. In nucleotides, the CDR3 is TGTGCCAGCAGTTACTCGTGGGAGGGCAATCAGCCCCAGCATTTT.

The gene calls are TRBV5-1 and TRBJ1-5; D gene unclear. V was shortened by 4 bases and J by 1 base, with 15 bases between the two germline ends. The CDR3 spans 16 residues. Germline V gives CDR1 SGHRS, CDR2 YFSETQ. CDR3 DNA sequence: TGCGCCAGCAGCCCCGGCCCGAACCACAGCAATCAGCCCCAGCATTTT. Translating gives CASSPGPNHSNQPQHF. Full variable domain (rest looked up from reference TRBV5-1 and TRBJ1-5): KAGVTQTPRYLIKTRGQQVTLSCSPISGHRSVSWYQQTPGQGLQFLFEYFSETQRNKGNFPGRFSGRQFSNSRSEMNVSTLELGDSALYLCASSPGPNHSNQPQHFGDGTRLSIL.